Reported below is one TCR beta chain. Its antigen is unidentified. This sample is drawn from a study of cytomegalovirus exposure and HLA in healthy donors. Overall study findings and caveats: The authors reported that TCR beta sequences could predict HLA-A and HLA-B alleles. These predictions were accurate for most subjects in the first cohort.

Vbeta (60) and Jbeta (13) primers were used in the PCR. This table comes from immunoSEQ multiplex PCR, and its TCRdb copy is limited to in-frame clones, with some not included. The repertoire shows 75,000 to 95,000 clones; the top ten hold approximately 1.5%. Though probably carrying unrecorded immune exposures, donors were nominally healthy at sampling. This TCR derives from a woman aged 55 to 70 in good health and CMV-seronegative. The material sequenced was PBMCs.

CDR3 region: CASTPSGHGSYEQYF. In DNA form, the CDR3 reads TGCGCCAGCACCCCCAGTGGGCATGGTTCTTACGAGCAGTACTTC. This chain uses TRBV5-1 with TRBJ2-7; D is unresolved. Per the germline V gene, CDR1 is SGHRS and CDR2 is YFSETQ. V lost 6 bases and J 4 bases, leaving 20 bases between the germline ends. CDR3 size: 15 residues.